These 17 T cell receptor beta chains share one sample of origin, sequenced in a study of type 1 and type 2 diabetes patients. PCR was run on genomic DNA. Multiplex PCR with 30 forward and 13 reverse primers amplified the TCR beta CDR3. TCRdb ran MiXCR on the multiplex PCR reads and lists one entry per CDR3 protein. The data contain 280,000 or so distinct CDR3 sequences, roughly 50% of them singletons. The sequencing input was peripheral blood mononuclear cells (PBMCs). The receptors here all came from a man younger than 35 with type 2 diabetes.

This clonotype was observed a handful of times. The J gene is TRBJ2-7, the V gene TRBV20-1; TRBD1 agrees at 9 bases. V was pared by 3 bases and J by 1 base, with 10 bases of the junction left unmatched. The germline V gene encodes CDR1 DFQATT and CDR2 SNEGSKA (reference sequence). This CDR3 has 16 residues. CDR3 DNA: TGCAGTGCTAGTGATTTCGGGACAGGGTTTTCCTACGAGCAGTACTTC. Its protein is CSASDFGTGFSYEQYF.

This clonotype was counted between two and nine times. The chain combines TRBV30 with TRBJ2-1; D possibly uses TRBD1 or TRBD2 (5 bases each). The length of the CDR3 is 13 residues. Trimming stripped 4 bases from V and 3 bases from J, with 10 bases between. Germline V gene sequence: CDR1 GTSNPN, CDR2 SVGIG (reference sequence). In DNA, the CDR3 is TGTGCCTGGATTGGGACCGGCTACAATGAGCAGTTCTTC. Translation: CAWIGTGYNEQFF.

The chain has TRBV7-2 and TRBJ2-2; D is undetermined. The V end was cut by 7 bases, the J end by 3 bases, with 12 bases between. This CDR3 region has 14 residues. Germline V gene sequence: CDR1 SGHTA, CDR2 FQGNSA. As DNA, the CDR3 is TGTGCCAGCACCAATAGCCCGTACACCGGGGAGCTGTTTTTT. Its translation: CASTNSPYTGELFF.

V is TRBV19 and J is TRBJ2-1; 10 bases match TRBD2. Trimming at V came to 11 bases and at J to 9 bases, leaving 4 bases not matched to a gene. The CDR3 runs 11 residues. Per the germline V gene, CDR1 is LNHDA and CDR2 is SQIVND (reference sequence). This chain's CDR3 is CAGGLAAEQFF. DNA of the CDR3: TGTGCCGGAGGACTAGCGGCTGAGCAGTTCTTC.

This rearrangement joins TRBV6-5 to TRBJ2-7; 7 bases fit TRBD2. The CDR3 totals 14 residues. CDR1 and CDR2 from the germline V gene are MNHEY and SVGAGI. V lost 8 bases and J lost 0; bases outside the gene matches: 7. CDR3 residues: CASASGRSSYEQYF. The CDR3 nucleotides are TGTGCCAGCGCTAGCGGACGAAGCTCCTACGAGCAGTACTTC.

This chain uses TRBV2 with TRBJ2-7; 10 bases line up with TRBD1. The CDR3 covers 16 residues. V trimming: 5 bases; J trimming: 1 base; junction bases outside the gene matches: 8. CDR1 and CDR2 from the germline V gene are SNHLY and FYNNEI. This CDR3 reads CASSYPRDRGSYEQYF. DNA of the CDR3: TGTGCCAGCAGTTACCCCCGGGACAGGGGTTCCTACGAGCAGTACTTC.

This chain joins TRBV5-1 and TRBJ1-1, with 7 bases that match TRBD1. Germline trimming cut 1 base from V and 10 bases from J; bases unmatched to any gene: 7. Germline CDR1 and CDR2: SGHRS and YFSETQ. The CDR3 has 13 amino acids. This chain's CDR3 is CASSLRGGSVAFF. CDR3 coding DNA: TGCGCCAGCAGCTTGAGAGGGGGCAGCGTAGCTTTCTTT.

The rearrangement uses TRBV30 and TRBJ2-1; perhaps D is TRBD1 or TRBD2 (5 bases each). Per germline, CDR1 GTSNPN and CDR2 SVGIG (reference sequence). The V gene lost 0 bases and the J gene lost 6 bases, with 15 bases spanning the gap. The CDR3 runs to 15 residues. CDR3 amino acids: CAWSVGDSVPNEQFF. CDR3 DNA sequence: TGTGCCTGGAGTGTGGGGGATTCGGTTCCCAATGAGCAGTTCTTC.

This clonotype was picked up many times. The chain recombines TRBV15 with TRBJ1-5; the D gene is possibly TRBD1 (6 bases). Between the trimmed V and J ends, which lost 0 bases and 4 bases, there was a span of 10 bases. Germline assignment: CDR1 LNHNV and CDR2 YYDKDF (reference sequence). The CDR3 sequence is 15 residues long. CDR3: CATSRETGANQPQHF. Here the CDR3 DNA reads TGTGCCACCAGCAGAGAGACAGGAGCAAATCAGCCCCAGCATTTT.

The table lists this clonotype with a few counts. The rearrangement joins TRBV2 to TRBJ1-5; no reliable D call. V was cut by 4 bases and J by 3 bases, with 13 bases left in between. The CDR3 contains 15 residues. The germline CDR1 and CDR2 sequences are SNHLY and FYNNEI. In nucleotides, the CDR3 is TGTGCCAGCAGTGCCTTGGGCAGCTCCAATCAGCCCCAGCATTTT. This translates into CASSALGSSNQPQHF.

This rearrangement joins TRBV4-2 to TRBJ2-3; 10 bases are shared with TRBD2. V lost 0 bases, J lost 6 bases, and 15 bases stayed unmatched. Germline V gene sequence: CDR1 LGHNA, CDR2 YNFKEQ. The CDR3 loop spans 19 amino acids. DNA of the CDR3: TGTGCCAGCAGCCAAGATGTGGGGCTAGCGGGAGATTTTGCGGATACGCAGTATTTT. It yields the protein CASSQDVGLAGDFADTQYF.

The V call is TRBV20-1, the J call TRBJ2-1; 9 bases line up with TRBD2. The CDR3 is 16 residues long. V was clipped by 6 bases and J by 0 bases; unmatched bases: 9. Germline V gene sequence: CDR1 DFQATT, CDR2 SNEGSKA (reference sequence). In nucleotides, the CDR3 is TGCAGTGCGGGGACTAGCTCATCCAGCTCCTACAATGAGCAGTTCTTC. This translates into CSAGTSSSSSYNEQFF.

The CDR3 bases are TGTGCCAGTCAGGGATGGACTGAAGCTTTCTTT. The encoded protein is CASQGWTEAFF. The chain joins TRBV19 to TRBJ1-1; weak D call: TRBD1 (5 bases). V was cut by 8 bases and J by 5 bases, with 9 bases left in between. This CDR3 comprises 11 residues. The germline V gene encodes CDR1 LNHDA and CDR2 SQIVND (reference sequence).

This clonotype was found a few times. The chain is built from TRBV19 and TRBJ1-1; TRBD1 matches 8 bases. Germline V gene sequence: CDR1 LNHDA, CDR2 SQIVND (reference sequence). J was trimmed by 13 bases and V by 4 bases; bases with no gene match: 8. This CDR3 has 12 amino acids. The CDR3 DNA is TGTGCCAGTAGTAAACGGGACAGGTGGGTTTTCTTT. The encoded protein is CASSKRDRWVFF.

This clonotype was observed many times. The V gene is TRBV19, the J gene TRBJ1-2, with TRBD1 as a possible D gene (5 bases). Looked up from germline, CDR1 is LNHDA and CDR2 is SQIVND (reference sequence). Trimming shortened V by 5 bases and J by 8 bases, and 15 bases separated the two germline ends. The CDR3 has 13 residues. The CDR3 DNA reads as TGTGCCAGTAGTCCGGAGGGGAGATGGGGCTACACCTTC. Protein: CASSPEGRWGYTF.

This clonotype was picked up many times. The gene calls are TRBV15 and TRBJ2-7; D gene unclear. CDR1 LNHNV and CDR2 YYDKDF come from the germline V gene (reference sequence). V dropped 0 bases and J dropped 6 bases, with 12 bases sitting between them. The CDR3 spans 14 residues. DNA for the CDR3: TGTGCCACCAGCAGAGATCAGCCAGATGGCGAGCAGTACTTC. Translating gives CATSRDQPDGEQYF.

A few counts support this clonotype. The V call is TRBV12-3 or TRBV12-4, the J call TRBJ1-6, with TRBD1 identical over 10 bases. CDR3 length: 15 residues. V was pared by 6 bases and J by 4 bases, with 3 bases of the junction left unmatched. CDR3 bases: TGTGCCAGCAGGTGGACAGGGGGTTATAATTCACCCCTCCACTTT. Translation gives CASRWTGGYNSPLHF.